This TCR beta chain was identified during a study of identical twins. Study-wide results and caveats: It was possible that invariant MAIT and iNKT cells partly confounded the zero-insertion analyses. For cord blood, abundant beta clonotypes had fewer insertions, unlike memory repertoires, which showed none. Excess sharing between twins was weaker in beta out-of-frame sequences.

The V gene's germline CDR1 is SGHVS and CDR2 FQNEAQ. V was trimmed by 3 bases and J by 2 bases, leaving 13 bases between them. This CDR3 spans 16 amino acids. TCRdb reanalysed the 5' RACE reads using MiXCR and keeps one entry per CDR3 protein. The table lists approximately 1.8 million distinct CDR3 sequences, about 30% of them singletons. Donors uniformly comprised healthy Caucasians. About this clonotype: Its cognate antigen is unknown.

The chain recombines TRBV7-8 with TRBJ2-2, with unresolved D. The TCR sequence derives from a newborn girl in good health. Sequencing used cord blood. The CDR3 coding sequence is TGTGCCAGCAGCTTTGGACCGGACCGAAACACCGGGGAGCTGTTTTTT. Translation: CASSFGPDRNTGELFF.